The next 15 T cell receptor beta chains were all read from a single sample in a study of patients and donors after allogeneic stem cell transplantation. TCRdb itself ran the RT-PCR reads through MiXCR, one entry per CDR3 protein. The profile covers about 87,000 distinct CDR3 sequences, with just under 5% appearing a single time and approximately 2.5% taken by the ten largest. The sample taken for sequencing was blood, either unsorted or a sorted T cell fraction (not recorded which). The receptors shown here come from a human donor who was either an allogeneic HSCT recipient or a stem cell or donor lymphocyte infusion donor (not recorded which). It is not recorded whose cells these are; they may come from a transplant donor.

This clonotype has a count of ten or more. The J gene is TRBJ2-3, the V gene TRBV3-1, with D maybe TRBD2 (6 bases). Germline V gene sequence: CDR1 LGHDT, CDR2 YNNKEL (reference sequence). V dropped 7 bases and J dropped 2 bases, with 16 bases sitting between them. This CDR3 is 15 amino acids long. CDR3 nucleotides: TGTGCCAGCACCCCGACGGGAGTGAACACAGATACGCAGTATTTT. Its translation is CASTPTGVNTDTQYF.

At least ten counts were recorded for this clonotype. The chain uses TRBV9 and TRBJ2-1, with 9 nucleotides matching TRBD2. The V and J ends lost 0 bases and 4 bases, in that order; junction bases with no gene match: 5. CDR1 is SGDLS, CDR2 YYNGEE, per germline. This CDR3 has 16 amino acids. CDR3 in amino acids: CASSVAGRGGYNEQFF. DNA for the CDR3: TGTGCCAGCAGCGTAGCGGGGCGGGGGGGTTACAATGAGCAGTTCTTC.

This clonotype has at least ten counts. J is TRBJ2-1 and V is TRBV7-9, with D unclear. Germline-derived CDR1 and CDR2 are SEHNR and FQNEAQ (reference sequence). V was clipped by 0 bases and J by 9 bases, with 9 bases between them. This CDR3 is built from 13 residues. The CDR3 reads CASSLAGGVEQFF. Here the CDR3 DNA reads TGTGCCAGCAGCTTAGCGGGTGGGGTTGAGCAGTTCTTC.

By proportion, this clonotype is medium-sized. The rearrangement uses TRBV6-1 and TRBJ1-1, with D possibly being TRBD1 (5 bases). V lost 5 bases, J lost 6 bases, and 16 bases lay in between. Germline V lookup: CDR1 MNHNS, CDR2 SASEGT. The CDR3 covers 14 residues. The CDR3 protein is CASSTGGGRPEAFF. In DNA form, the CDR3 reads TGTGCCAGCAGTACTGGTGGGGGTCGGCCTGAAGCTTTCTTT.

This clonotype has at least ten counts. The CDR3 DNA reads as TGTGCCAGCAGTGGTTCCCAACACTCAGTGGGGCGGTACAATGAGCAGTTCTTC. It encodes CASSGSQHSVGRYNEQFF. The rearrangement uses TRBV25-1 and TRBJ2-1, with D possibly being TRBD1 (5 bases). CDR1 is MGHDK, CDR2 SYGVNS, per germline. This CDR3 has 18 amino acids. V lost 4 bases to trimming and J lost 4 bases, with 23 bases between them.

The chain has TRBV7-9 and TRBJ2-1; 10 bases agree with TRBD2. Losses at the gene ends were 2 bases for V and 10 bases for J; bases not matched to a gene: 8. The CDR3 runs 15 residues. Germline-derived CDR1 and CDR2 are SEHNR and FQNEAQ (reference sequence). The CDR3 nucleotides read TGTGCCAGCAGCTTATTGGTAGCGGGAGGACGGGAGCAGTTCTTC. It codes for CASSLLVAGGREQFF.

This chain links TRBV4-2 with TRBJ2-3; D is perhaps TRBD1 or TRBD2 (5 bases each). V was cut by 3 bases and J by 1 base, with 14 bases left in between. This CDR3 contains 16 residues. The germline V gene encodes CDR1 LGHNA and CDR2 YNFKEQ. In DNA form, the CDR3 reads TGTGCCAGCAGCCACCCCTCCGGGGCTCGCACAGATACGCAGTATTTT. Protein sequence: CASSHPSGARTDTQYF.

This clonotype was picked up many times. The CDR3 reads CASSIYGLAGDYEQYF. CDR3 DNA: TGTGCCAGTAGTATATATGGACTAGCGGGGGACTACGAGCAGTACTTC. This chain joins TRBV19 and TRBJ2-7, with 13 nucleotides matching TRBD2. Looked up from germline, CDR1 is LNHDA and CDR2 is SQIVND (reference sequence). After removal of 2 bases from V and 3 bases from J, the junction contained 4 bases not matched to a gene. The CDR3 is made up of 16 amino acids.

This clonotype was picked up many times. The chain recombines TRBV5-1 with TRBJ1-1, with D possibly TRBD1 on 5 matching bases. Germline CDR1 SGHRS, CDR2 YFSETQ. V was clipped by 1 base and J by 0 bases, with 7 bases between them. The CDR3 extends over 14 amino acids. The CDR3 DNA reads TGCGCCAGCAGCTTGACAGGCATGAACACTGAAGCTTTCTTT. Translating it yields CASSLTGMNTEAFF.

This clonotype was picked up many times. This chain uses TRBV7-9 with TRBJ2-7, with 8 bases lining up with TRBD1. With 7 bases clipped from V and 2 bases from J, the junction kept 10 bases outside the gene matches. This CDR3 region has 15 residues. The germline gives CDR1 SEHNR, CDR2 FQNEAQ (reference sequence). The CDR3 is CASKPSGGPPYEQYF. CDR3 bases: TGTGCCAGCAAGCCATCAGGGGGCCCCCCCTACGAGCAGTACTTC.

This clonotype was detected many times. This chain joins TRBV5-1 and TRBJ2-7, with D unclear. Trimming took 0 bases from V and 5 from J, leaving 12 bases between them. The CDR3 runs to 14 residues. Germline values: CDR1 SGHRS, CDR2 YFSETQ. The CDR3 bases are TGCGCCAGCAGCTTGGCTCAGCTTGGGGACGAGCAGTACTTC. Its protein is CASSLAQLGDEQYF.

In this sample, this clonotype turned up many times. The chain has TRBV18 and TRBJ2-2, with 8 bases aligning to TRBD1. The CDR3 extends over 14 amino acids. Germline V gives CDR1 KGHSH, CDR2 LQKENI. Trimming cost V 3 bases and J 5 bases; bases outside gene matches: 2. The CDR3 protein is CASSPRQGTGELFF. In DNA form, the CDR3 reads TGTGCCAGCTCACCCCGACAGGGGACCGGGGAGCTGTTTTTT.

In its sample, this clonotype was seen a few times. The chain recombines TRBV5-4 with TRBJ1-1, with D unclear. The V end lost 0 bases, the J end lost 4 bases, and 7 bases lay between the germline ends. Per germline, CDR1 SGHNT and CDR2 YYREEE (reference sequence). The CDR3 has 13 residues. CDR3 nucleotides: TGTGCCAGCAGCTTGGACCCGAGCACTGAAGCTTTCTTT. Protein: CASSLDPSTEAFF.

This clonotype showed up many times. The chain employs TRBV30 and TRBJ1-1; D gene ambiguous. Deletions cut 4 bases from V and 2 bases from J, with 8 bases between. Per germline, CDR1 GTSNPN and CDR2 SVGIG (reference sequence). The CDR3 has 12 residues. In DNA, the CDR3 is TGTGCCTGGAATGACGGAAACACTGAAGCTTTCTTT. Its translation is CAWNDGNTEAFF.

This clonotype was found many times. V usage is TRBV29-1 and J usage is TRBJ2-3; 9 nucleotides align to TRBD2. The CDR3 runs 18 residues. The junction had 17 bases not matched to a gene; V was cut back by 6 bases and J by 1 base. Germline V gene data show CDR1 as SQVTM and CDR2 as ANQGSEA. CDR3 in amino acids: CSVDVGASGTVGTDTQYF. The CDR3 nucleotides are TGCAGCGTAGACGTGGGGGCTAGCGGGACGGTTGGCACAGATACGCAGTATTTT.